This TCR beta chain was documented in a study of regulatory T cells in long-lasting Graves disease. Only a few counts were recorded for this clonotype. Both iRepertoire HTBI primers and Arm-PCR of CDR3 regions were used to build the TCR beta libraries. From the multiplex PCR reads, TCRdb called clonotypes with MiXCR, one entry per CDR3 protein. The sample includes 550,000 to 650,000 distinct CDR3 sequences, more than 15% of them seen just once. Specified time point: newly diagnosed GD, antithyroid drugs for less than 3 months. RNA isolated from PBMCs was used to make the TCR library. The data also belong to a second study, concerning T cells in Graves' hyperthyroidism and ophthalmopathy.

The sequence was obtained from a young man with Graves disease. The starting material was peripheral blood mononuclear cells (PBMCs), obtained at new diagnosis, from a patient treated with antithyroid drugs.

The CDR3: CASSLAGGDGETQYF. The CDR3 DNA sequence: TGTGCCAGCAGCTTAGCGGGGGGGGACGGAGAGACCCAGTACTTC. The chain carries TRBV7-2 and TRBJ2-3; 7 bases line up with TRBD2. The J call may not be correct, given that the DNA end is closer to TRBJ2-5. CDR1 SGHTA and CDR2 FQGNSA come from the germline V gene. The CDR3 is 15 amino acids.